The present entry profiles one TCR beta chain with its context. This entry is derived from a study of cytomegalovirus exposure and HLA in healthy donors. CDR1 and CDR2 (germline): SNHLY, FYNNEI. The CDR3 contains 15 residues. Trimming shortened V by 4 bases and J by 0 bases, and 12 bases separated the two germline ends. PCR amplification relied on 60 Vbeta primers (plus 13 Jbeta primers). Assay used: immunoSEQ multiplex PCR; TCRdb lists only in-frame clones, some missing. This sample has about 100,000 clones, with 82% found just once. Sequencing was done on a sample of PBMCs. The sequence came from a man aged 30 to 45 in good health and CMV-seropositive. The rearrangement joins TRBV2 to TRBJ1-1; no clear D. CDR3 DNA: TGTGCCAGCAGTGTTACACAGAGATTGAACACTGAAGCTTTCTTT. As protein: CASSVTQRLNTEAFF.